The 3 T cell receptor beta chains below were found in one sample sequenced in a study of graft-versus-host responses after intestinal transplantation. TCRdb keeps only in-frame clones here, not all; method: immunoSEQ multiplex PCR. The sample carries 84,000 or so clones, 80% to 95% recorded once. Their specific antigens are unknown. Sample: unstimulated CD4+ T cells sorted from spleen or lymph node cells, taken before intestinal transplant. The receptors originated from a human donor who received an intestinal transplant.

The J gene is TRBJ2-3, the V gene TRBV7-9, with TRBD2 matching 13 bases. The V segment lost 5 bases and the J segment 4 bases; nucleotides outside the gene matches: 6. The CDR3 has 16 amino acids. Looked up from germline, CDR1 is SEHNR and CDR2 is FQNEAQ (reference sequence). Here the CDR3 reads CASSPGLAGEADTQYF. The DNA of the CDR3 is TGTGCCAGCAGCCCCGGACTAGCGGGAGAGGCAGATACGCAGTATTTT.

Details on this clone: In this CDR3 the conserved last residue, phenylalanine or tryptophan, is missing, so a read error is likely. The DNA is left out, because the CDR3 cannot be placed on it with certainty; the CDR3 is given as TCRdb lists it. The chain links TRBV28 to TRBJ1-2. The germline V gene encodes CDR1 MDHEN and CDR2 SYDVKM. The CDR3 has 11 residues if both end residues are counted. This chain's CDR3 is CASSLGRERSY.

This clone has a handful of counts. The rearrangement joins TRBV27 to TRBJ2-1; D gene ambiguous. This CDR3 comprises 16 residues. V dropped 8 bases and J dropped 2 bases, with 19 bases sitting between them. Germline V gene sequence: CDR1 MNHEY, CDR2 SMNVEV (reference sequence). The CDR3 DNA sequence: TGTGCCAGCCGCGACGGATCAAGGACCACCTACAATGAGCAGTTCTTC. Translation gives CASRDGSRTTYNEQFF.